This TCR beta chain was obtained from a study of OX40 agonist ivuxolimab in advanced cancers. Data came from immunoSEQ multiplex PCR; TCRdb stores just in-frame clones and leaves some out. The sample consists of 100,000 or so clones, 85% to 90% of them appearing once. The length of the CDR3 is 19 residues. CDR1 is ENHRY, CDR2 SYGVKD, per germline. The V end lost 2 bases, the J end lost 9 bases, and 29 bases lay between the germline ends. The J gene is TRBJ2-1, the V gene TRBV10-3, with D perhaps TRBD2 (6 bases). The TCR was taken from an adult with an advanced solid tumor such as melanoma, head and neck, liver or kidney cancer. This specimen was CD4+ or CD8+ T cells sorted from blood, taken in a trial of the OX40 agonist ivuxolimab. CDR3 DNA: TGTGCCATCAGTGAGCAACTAGGGACGGGAGTAAAGTTTGTGGGTGAGCAGTTCTTC. Translation gives CAISEQLGTGVKFVGEQFF.